This TCR beta chain was found in a study of naive and memory T cell subsets. The V end was cut by 2 bases, the J end by 9 bases, with 11 bases between. Germline lookup yields CDR1 SGHTA and CDR2 FQGNSA. The CDR3 is made up of 13 amino acids. This clonotype was recorded only once. Its antigen is unknown. CD4+ T cell IFNgamma after overnight CMV lysate exposure gave donor CMV status. Both TRBC1 and TRBC2 were covered by a beta constant-region primer of two equimolar oligonucleotides. Four rounds of PCR amplified the ligated cDNA using nested alpha and beta constant-region primers plus SP2. TCRdb fed the UMI-ligation and nested PCR reads into MiXCR, producing one record per CDR3 protein. The table has 120,000 or so distinct CDR3 sequences, roughly 36% seen once. The study, taken as a whole, reports: No ground truth validated the naive and memory repertoire findings.

The chain uses TRBV7-2 and TRBJ2-1; no clear D gene. The sample was central memory CD4+ T cells from blood. This sequence originates from a human donor in good health. In DNA, the CDR3 is TGTGCCAGCAGCTTAATGCCCGAGAGTGAGCAGTTCTTC. Translated: CASSLMPESEQFF.